Listed below are T cell receptor beta chains from one sample, sequenced in a study of blood T cell repertoires in COVID-19. Profiling relied on immunoSEQ multiplex PCR, and the TCRdb table lists in-frame clones only, not all of them. Seen here are approximately 200,000 clones, around 81% observed once, and the top ten hold about 7.7%. Sequenced material: PBMCs or T cells enriched from blood (not recorded which). The origin of the receptors is a woman aged 40-49 years with acute COVID-19. Both conserved end residues are trimmed from each CDR3.

j_call v_call cdr3_aa
TRBJ2-7 TRBV19 ASSIRTGQGDNEQY
TRBJ1-2 TRBV7-3 ASSFTVNYGYT
TRBJ1-4 TRBV11-2 ASSLDRVQGVFEKLF
TRBJ2-3 TRBV18 ASSPPSGVGDTQY
TRBJ2-7 TRBV27 ASSLLQGAGQY
TRBJ1-1 TRBV25-1 ASSEQGHTEAF
TRBJ2-1 TRBV18 ASSLSSSYNEQF
TRBJ1-4 TRBV11-2 ASSLQGAKLF
TRBJ1-5 TRBV6-4 ASSASGGGQPQH
TRBJ1-5 TRBV9 ASSVHWRDQPQH
TRBJ2-3 TRBV3-1/TRBV3-2 ASRGAGTDTQY